This TCR beta chain was sequenced during a study of vaccination and CD4 T cells after COVID-19. Study-level background: The authors used overlapping spike peptides from SARS-CoV-2, HCoV-NL63, HCoV-OC43 and HCoV-229E to stimulate cells.

Scientists ran DNA taken from cultured CD4+ T cells through the Oncomine TCR Beta short-read assay for sequencing. Using its own MiXCR run on the PCR reads, TCRdb lists one record per CDR3 protein. The repertoire includes roughly 7,200 distinct CDR3 sequences, approximately 24% of them detected once, and more than 8% sits in the top ten. Whole-study results and caveats: For SARS-CoV-2-reactive clonotypes, the median went from approximately 21 to 38, a nonsignificant increase.

V lost 4 bases and J lost 4, with 6 bases in between. Germline assignment: CDR1 SEHNR and CDR2 FQNEAQ (reference sequence). This CDR3 spans 12 amino acids. Stated treatment: roughly 10-day PBMC culture with coronavirus spike peptide pools or control peptides (ViraFEST assay). Each well held 2 million or so PBMCs in IL-2 (about 10 IU/ml) medium with roughly 11 ug/ml peptide pools. Of note for this clonotype: Its antigen remains unknown.

Source: CD4+ T cells from blood, cultured in vitro, taken after SARS-CoV-2 vaccination. This chain connects TRBV7-9 to TRBJ2-3; perhaps TRBD1 as D (6 bases). This TCR derives from a human donor who had recovered from COVID-19. The CDR3: CASSYRADTQYF. CDR3 DNA sequence: TGTGCCAGCAGCTACAGGGCAGATACGCAGTATTTT.